The 19 T cell receptor beta chains listed next were all sequenced from one sample in a study of cytomegalovirus exposure and HLA in healthy donors. The primer mix had 60 Vbeta and 13 Jbeta primers. Sequencing used immunoSEQ multiplex PCR; TCRdb keeps in-frame clones, though not all of them. Of 120,000 or so clones listed, around 72% are singletons. Sequencing was done on a sample of PBMCs. All receptors derive from a woman aged 50 to 60 in good health and CMV-seropositive.

J is TRBJ2-3 and V is TRBV6-1; 9 bases are a match to TRBD1. V was clipped by 2 bases and J by 5 bases; unmatched bases: 8. In germline, CDR1 is MNHNS, CDR2 SASEGT. This CDR3 contains 16 residues. The CDR3 region is CASSEKGTGKRDTQYF. In nucleotides, the CDR3 is TGTGCCAGCAGTGAAAAAGGGACAGGGAAACGAGATACGCAGTATTTT.

As to this clone: At one boundary the junction diverges from the germline segment, which might be a read error. The chain joins TRBV2 to TRBJ1-1, with 10 bases identical to TRBD1. The CDR3 extends over 13 amino acids. Looked up from germline, CDR1 is SNHLY and CDR2 is FYNNEI. The CDR3 spells CASSEAADRGRIF. CDR3 bases: TGTGCCAGCAGTGAAGCCGCTGACAGGGGGCGGATCTTT. The full variable domain, its missing parts supplied by reference TRBV2 and TRBJ1-1, is EPEVTQTPSHQVTQMGQEVILRCVPISNHLYFYWYRQILGQKVEFLVSFYNNEISEKSEIFDDQFSVERPDGSNFTLKIRSTKLEDSAMYFCASSEAADRGRIFGQGTRLTVV.

V is TRBV21-1 and J is TRBJ2-7; TRBD2, the table's D call, was not compared with the DNA. TRBV21-1 represents a pseudogene. CDR3 length: 16 residues. The CDR3 bases are TGTGCCAGCAGCAAATGCTATAGCGGGGTAACCTACGAGCAGTACTTC. Translation: CASSKCYSGVTYEQYF.

The V call is TRBV10-3, the J call TRBJ1-5, with unresolved D. CDR1 is ENHRY and CDR2 is SYGVKD in the germline V gene. The germline V and J ends were trimmed by 0 bases and 2 bases, with 8 bases remaining between them. The CDR3 consists of 15 residues. CDR3 coding DNA: TGTGCCATCAGTGAGTCGACAAAGGGCAATCAGCCCCAGCATTTT. This codes for CAISESTKGNQPQHF.

This clone was seen once. V and J are TRBV5-1 and TRBJ2-7; no firm D call. The V gene's germline CDR1 is SGHRS and CDR2 YFSETQ. Deletions cut 0 bases from V and 4 bases from J, with 17 bases between. This CDR3 spans 16 amino acids. The CDR3 loop reads CASSLVALSPGYEQYF. CDR3 coding DNA: TGCGCCAGCAGCTTGGTGGCACTCTCGCCCGGGTACGAGCAGTACTTC.

This chain joins TRBV29-1 and TRBJ2-3; weak D call: TRBD1 (6 bases). Germline CDR1 is SQVTM and CDR2 is ANQGSEA. CDR3 length: 13 amino acids. V was cut by 2 bases and J by 0 bases, with 6 bases left in between. CDR3 bases: TGCAGCGTTGAAAGGGGGAGCACAGATACGCAGTATTTT. Amino acids: CSVERGSTDTQYF.

This clone occurred once. The chain carries TRBV7-9 and TRBJ2-5; D may be TRBD1 (6 bases). Germline-derived CDR1 and CDR2 are SEHNR and FQNEAQ (reference sequence). The CDR3 runs 14 residues. The V end was cut by 2 bases, the J end by 4 bases, with 11 bases between. The CDR3 loop reads CASSLIQGRETQYF. The CDR3 coding sequence is TGTGCCAGCAGCTTAATCCAGGGGAGAGAGACCCAGTACTTC.

The chain recombines TRBV4-3 with TRBJ2-7; 7 positions match TRBD1. The CDR3 is 15 amino acids. V dropped 1 base and J dropped 4; count of bases not matched to a gene: 7. Germline V lookup: CDR1 LGHNA, CDR2 YSLEER. The CDR3 loop reads CASSQGQGDAYEQYF. The CDR3 DNA reads TGCGCCAGCAGCCAAGGACAGGGAGACGCGTACGAGCAGTACTTC.

V usage is TRBV29-1 and J usage is TRBJ1-2; TRBD1 aligns across 9 bases. The trim removed 5 bases at V and 5 bases at J, leaving 21 bases unmatched. The length of the CDR3 is 18 residues. CDR1 is SQVTM and CDR2 is ANQGSEA in the germline V gene. The CDR3 nucleotides read TGCAGCGTTCCCTCAACCGGGACAGGGCCCTTGTCGGGGTATGGCTACACCTTC. This sequence encodes CSVPSTGTGPLSGYGYTF. Full variable domain (outside the CDR3, taken from reference TRBV29-1 and TRBJ1-2): SAVISQKPSRDICQRGTSLTIQCQVDSQVTMMFWYRQQPGQSLTLIATANQGSEATYESGFVIDKFPISRPNLTFSTLTVSNMSPEDSSIYLCSVPSTGTGPLSGYGYTFGSGTRLTVV.

The chain couples TRBV4-3 to TRBJ2-5; the D gene is possibly TRBD2 (7 bases). This CDR3 has 14 amino acids. Germline V lookup: CDR1 LGHNA, CDR2 YSLEER. The V end lost 4 bases, the J end lost 1 base, and 10 bases lay between the germline ends. CDR3 nucleotides: TGCGCCAGCAGCCGGGGGGGCCGCCAAGAGACCCAGTACTTC. Translating it yields CASSRGGRQETQYF.

This clone was observed a handful of times. This chain connects TRBV7-8 to TRBJ2-1; perhaps TRBD2 as D (6 bases). The V gene lost 1 base and the J gene lost 7 bases, with 8 bases spanning the gap. The germline gives CDR1 SGHVS, CDR2 FQNEAQ. CDR3 size: 13 residues. CDR3 DNA: TGTGCCAGCAGCTTAGTTCGGGGGAATGAGCAGTTCTTC. This translates into CASSLVRGNEQFF.

The chain joins TRBV5-1 to TRBJ2-5; 8 bases align to TRBD1. The tail of the sequence fits TRBJ2-7 better, so the J call may be wrong. The CDR3 has 15 residues. From germline, CDR1 is SGHRS and CDR2 YFSETQ. CDR3 loop: CASSLLGQGSYEQYF. CDR3 bases: TGCGCCAGCAGCTTGCTAGGACAGGGCTCCTACGAGCAGTACTTC.

CDR3 sequence: CAISVLEDRQETQYF. DNA for the CDR3: TGTGCCATCAGTGTTTTAGAAGACAGGCAAGAGACCCAGTACTTC. The chain employs TRBV10-3 and TRBJ2-5; TRBD1 might be the D (6 bases). V was clipped by 4 bases and J by 2 bases, with 14 bases between them. Per germline, CDR1 ENHRY and CDR2 SYGVKD. The CDR3 spans 15 residues.

The chain uses TRBV11-2 and TRBJ1-1; the D is unclear. The germline V and J ends were trimmed by 2 bases and 10 bases, with 8 bases remaining between them. This CDR3 region has 11 residues. Per the germline V gene, CDR1 is SGHAT and CDR2 is FQNNGV. CDR3 protein: CASSLLSGAFF. The CDR3 DNA sequence: TGTGCCAGCAGCTTACTCTCCGGAGCTTTCTTT.

This clone was observed many times. This chain links TRBV5-6 with TRBJ2-3; 7 positions agree with TRBD2. The germline gives CDR1 SGHDT, CDR2 YYEEEE. CDR3 length equals 15 residues. The J segment lost 4 bases and the V segment lost 0 bases, leaving 5 bases of the junction unmatched. This CDR3 is CASSLGVGGADTQYF. The CDR3 coding sequence is TGTGCCAGCAGCTTGGGTGTGGGGGGGGCAGATACGCAGTATTTT.

The V and J genes are TRBV5-4 and TRBJ2-1; no firm D call. The V end was cut by 0 bases, the J end by 3 bases, with 7 bases between. The germline V gene encodes CDR1 SGHNT and CDR2 YYREEE (reference sequence). This CDR3 has 14 amino acids. CDR3 nucleotide sequence: TGTGCCAGCAGCTTGGCCACAGACTACAATGAGCAGTTCTTC. The encoded protein is CASSLATDYNEQFF.

V is TRBV18 and J is TRBJ1-3; no firm D call. The CDR3 runs to 15 residues. Germline lookup yields CDR1 KGHSH and CDR2 LQKENI. Trimming stripped 0 bases from V and 0 bases from J, with 6 bases between. CDR3 protein: CASSPPGSSGNTIYF. The CDR3, as DNA: TGTGCCAGCTCACCACCGGGGAGCTCTGGAAACACCATATATTTT.

This chain links TRBV6-5 with TRBJ1-1; 8 bases align to TRBD1. Germline V CDR1 and CDR2: MNHEY, SVGAGI. J gave up 3 bases and V 5 bases, and 5 bases lay outside the gene matches. The CDR3 consists of 14 residues. CDR3 amino acids: CASSQGARDTEAFF. The CDR3 DNA sequence: TGTGCCAGCAGTCAGGGGGCGCGGGACACTGAAGCTTTCTTT.

The chain uses TRBV5-1 and TRBJ2-7; TRBD2 agrees at 14 bases. This CDR3 region has 16 residues. CDR1 and CDR2 (germline): SGHRS, YFSETQ. V was clipped by 5 bases and J by 0 bases; unmatched bases: 4. As DNA, the CDR3 is TGCGCCAGCAGTTGGACTAGCGGGAGGAGCTCCTACGAGCAGTACTTC. Translating gives CASSWTSGRSSYEQYF.